This T cell receptor beta chain originates from a study of human T cells and chemical hapten exposure. This clonotype was counted many times. Its target is not known. The CDR3 is 15 residues long. Germline assignment: CDR1 SGHRS and CDR2 YFSETQ. V lost 4 bases, J lost 9 bases, and 19 bases lay in between. TCRdb reanalysed the RACE reads using MiXCR and keeps one entry per CDR3 protein. The sample shows approximately 71,000 distinct CDR3 sequences, more than 8% of them seen only once. The time point was: patch test 1, 2 weeks after DPC sensitization. Documented treatment: therapeutic diphenylcyclopropenone sensitization with weekly scalp DPC. Non-pregnant alopecia patients aged 18 to 70, suitable for DPC therapy. Notes on the study in general: No alteration of TCRs above 1 in 1000 frequency was seen with DPC sensitization.

The chain is built from TRBV5-1 and TRBJ2-2, with D perhaps assigned TRBD1 or TRBD2 (5 bases each). This TCR was recovered from a middle-aged woman with alopecia areata. Some clones in this sample may be carry-over from other donors' samples. Sequenced material: whole blood, taken in connection with sensitization to the hapten diphenylcyclopropenone (DPC). CDR3: CASSRPGLGIRELFF. CDR3 coding DNA: TGCGCCAGCAGCCGTCCGGGGCTGGGCATCCGGGAGCTGTTTTTT.